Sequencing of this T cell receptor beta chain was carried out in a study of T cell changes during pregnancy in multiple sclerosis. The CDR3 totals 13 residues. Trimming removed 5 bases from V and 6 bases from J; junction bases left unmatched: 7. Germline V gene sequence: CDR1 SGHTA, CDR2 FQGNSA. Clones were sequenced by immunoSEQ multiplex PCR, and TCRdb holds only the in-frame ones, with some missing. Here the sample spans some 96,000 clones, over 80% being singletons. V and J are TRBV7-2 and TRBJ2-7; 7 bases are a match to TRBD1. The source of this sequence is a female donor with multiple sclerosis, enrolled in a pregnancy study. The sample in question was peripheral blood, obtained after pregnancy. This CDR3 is CASSPRQGLEQYF. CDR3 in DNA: TGTGCCAGCAGCCCTCGACAGGGTCTCGAGCAGTACTTC.